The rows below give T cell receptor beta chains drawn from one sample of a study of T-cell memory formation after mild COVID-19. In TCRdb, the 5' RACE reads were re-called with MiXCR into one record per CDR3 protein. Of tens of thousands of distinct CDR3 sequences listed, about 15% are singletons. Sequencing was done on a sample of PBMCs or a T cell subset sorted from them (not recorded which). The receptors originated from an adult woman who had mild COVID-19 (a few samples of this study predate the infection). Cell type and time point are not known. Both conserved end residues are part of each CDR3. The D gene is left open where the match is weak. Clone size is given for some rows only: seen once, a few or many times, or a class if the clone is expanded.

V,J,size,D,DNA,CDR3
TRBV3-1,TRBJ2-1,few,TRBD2,TGTGCCAGCCATGCGGGAGATAACAATGAGCAGTTCTTC,CASHAGDNNEQFF
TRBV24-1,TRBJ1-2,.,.,TGTGCCACCAGTGAGAGGAGACCTAACTATGGCTACACCTTC,CATSERRPNYGYTF
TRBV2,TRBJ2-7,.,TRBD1,TGTGCCAGCACCGGGACAGGGGCTCCCTACGAGCAGTACTTC,CASTGTGAPYEQYF
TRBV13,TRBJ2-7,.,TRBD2,TGTGCCAGCATGGCAGGCGGGAGAAACTACGAGCAGTACTTC,CASMAGGRNYEQYF
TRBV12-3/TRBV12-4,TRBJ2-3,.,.,TGTGCCAGCAGTCTCCGGGGGGATACGCAGTATTTT,CASSLRGDTQYF
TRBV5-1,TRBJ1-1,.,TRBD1,TGCGCCAGCAGCATAGGGGTGACAGGGGACACTGAAGCTTTCTTT,CASSIGVTGDTEAFF
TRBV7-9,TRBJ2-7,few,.,TGTGCCAGCAGTTCCCCTAAGGGATACGAGCAGTACTTC,CASSSPKGYEQYF
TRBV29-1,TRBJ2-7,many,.,TGCAGCGTTGGGCCGGCGGGTCCTTACTACGAGCAGTACTTC,CSVGPAGPYYEQYF
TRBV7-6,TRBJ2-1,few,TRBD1,TGTGCCAGCAGCTCGGACAGGGGTGGTAATGAGCAGTTCTTC,CASSSDRGGNEQFF
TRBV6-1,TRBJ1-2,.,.,TGTGCCAGCAGGACGGCGTCCGGCTACACCTTC,CASRTASGYTF
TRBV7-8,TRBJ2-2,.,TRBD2,TGTGCCAGCTACTTCCTAGCGGGAGGTAACACCGGGGAGCTGTTTTTT,CASYFLAGGNTGELFF
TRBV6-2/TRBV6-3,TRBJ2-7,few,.,TGTGCCAGCAGGAGGAGGTCGGAAGAGCAGTACTTC,CASRRRSEEQYF
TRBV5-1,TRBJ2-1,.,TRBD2,TGCGCCAGCAGCCGATTTAAACCGGGTGGGACTAGCGGGGGCAACAATGAGCAGTTCTTC,CASSRFKPGGTSGGNNEQFF
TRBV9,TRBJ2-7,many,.,TGTGCCAGCAGCGTAGGGGACTTTAACTCCTACGAGCAGTACTTC,CASSVGDFNSYEQYF
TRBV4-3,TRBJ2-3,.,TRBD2,TGCGCCAGCAGCCAAGAAGAGCGGGAGCAAGGAGATACGCAGTATTTT,CASSQEEREQGDTQYF
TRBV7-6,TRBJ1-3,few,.,TGTGCCAGCAGCGACGGGACGGGCTCTGGAAACACCATATATTTT,CASSDGTGSGNTIYF